This section outlines one T cell receptor beta chain sequence together with its context. Germline lookup yields CDR1 SGDLS and CDR2 YYNGEE. V was pared by 1 base and J by 6 bases, with 14 bases of the junction left unmatched. The CDR3 contains 18 residues. The protocol was immunoSEQ multiplex PCR, while the TCRdb copy is restricted to in-frame clones and leaves out a portion. The sample holds 3,000 to 4,000 clones, under 90% seen once. Time point here: proximal margin of the surgical specimen (macroscopically non-inflamed). This sample is drawn from a study of T cell repertoires in ileal Crohn's disease.

Sequencing used ileal tissue. This chain joins TRBV9 and TRBJ2-3; 10 bases map to TRBD1. The sequence came from an adult with Crohn's disease. The CDR3 sequence is CASSVRGTGANSYDTQYF. The CDR3 nucleotides read TGTGCCAGCAGCGTAAGAGGGACAGGGGCCAATTCCTACGATACGCAGTATTTT.